These 9 T cell receptor beta chains were all obtained from the same sample, sequenced in a study of T cells in localized non-small cell lung cancer. Sequencing was performed with immunoSEQ multiplex PCR; in TCRdb, only in-frame clones are kept and a portion is missing. The sample includes some 30,000 clones, less than 90% of them seen just once. Material: peripheral blood, obtained before any cancer treatment. The receptors derive from a female donor of 60 years or more with stage I lung adenocarcinoma.

The rearrangement joins TRBV28 to TRBJ1-5, with 7 nucleotides matching TRBD1. The CDR3 consists of 15 residues. Germline-derived CDR1 and CDR2 are MDHEN and SYDVKM. The trim removed 8 bases at V and 2 bases at J, leaving 9 bases unmatched. The CDR3 is CASDRGGYRNQPQHF. The CDR3 DNA follows: TGTGCCAGCGACAGAGGGGGCTATCGCAATCAGCCCCAGCATTTT. The whole variable domain, filled in from reference TRBV28 and TRBJ1-5, reads DVKVTQSSRYLVKRTGEKVFLECVQDMDHENMFWYRQDPGLGLRLIYFSYDVKMKEKGDIPEGYSVSREKKERFSLILESASTNQTSMYLCASDRGGYRNQPQHFGDGTRLSIL.

This chain links TRBV6-1 with TRBJ1-5, with a weak D call TRBD1 (6 bases). Germline lookup yields CDR1 MNHNS and CDR2 SASEGT. The V end was cut by 2 bases, the J end by 6 bases, with 14 bases between. The CDR3 spans 15 residues. In nucleotides, the CDR3 is TGTGCCAGCAGTGAATCGGGGGGCAGGGTTCAGCCCCAGCATTTT. It codes for CASSESGGRVQPQHF.

The chain carries TRBV6-5 and TRBJ2-5; tentatively, D is TRBD2 (7 bases). The J call may not be correct, given that the DNA end is closer to TRBJ2-7. Germline V gives CDR1 MNHEY, CDR2 SVGAGI. The CDR3 extends over 15 amino acids. The DNA for the CDR3 is TGTGCCAGCAGTTACGGGGAGGGGGACTCCTACGAGCAGTACTTC. Encoded protein: CASSYGEGDSYEQYF.

V is TRBV18 and J is TRBJ1-1; 9 bases match TRBD1. The V and J ends lost 4 bases and 8 bases, in that order; junction bases with no gene match: 8. This CDR3 is built from 14 residues. The germline V gene encodes CDR1 KGHSH and CDR2 LQKENI. DNA for the CDR3: TGTGCCAGCTCACTGGGACAGGGAAGAACGGAAGCTTTCTTT. Amino acids: CASSLGQGRTEAFF.

In this sample, this clone turned up a few times. CDR3 protein: CASSKGSGLTYEQYF. The CDR3 bases are TGTGCCAGCAGCAAGGGGTCGGGACTTACCTACGAGCAGTACTTC. The chain recombines TRBV7-9 with TRBJ2-7, with a weak D call TRBD2 (6 bases). This CDR3 spans 15 amino acids. Germline CDR1 SEHNR, CDR2 FQNEAQ (reference sequence). The V and J ends lost 5 bases and 2 bases respectively, with 16 bases between them. The whole variable domain, remainder taken from reference TRBV7-9 and TRBJ2-7, is DTGVSQNPRHKITKRGQNVTFRCDPISEHNRLYWYRQTLGQGPEFLTYFQNEAQLEKSRLLSDRFSAERPKGSFSTLEIQRTEQGDSAMYLCASSKGSGLTYEQYFGPGTRLTVT.

V and J are TRBV28 and TRBJ2-1, with 8 bases matching TRBD1. The CDR3 runs 16 residues. Germline V lookup: CDR1 MDHEN, CDR2 SYDVKM. V lost 4 bases to trimming and J lost 4 bases; unmatched junction nucleotides: 9. In DNA form, the CDR3 reads TGTGCCAGCAGTTCGCCGACAGGGGCTAGGTACAATGAGCAGTTCTTC. Translated: CASSSPTGARYNEQFF. The whole variable domain, remainder taken from reference TRBV28 and TRBJ2-1, is DVKVTQSSRYLVKRTGEKVFLECVQDMDHENMFWYRQDPGLGLRLIYFSYDVKMKEKGDIPEGYSVSREKKERFSLILESASTNQTSMYLCASSSPTGARYNEQFFGPGTRLTVL.

This clone was picked up a small number of times. V usage is TRBV5-1 and J usage is TRBJ2-2; D is ambiguous. CDR3 length: 16 amino acids. V was trimmed by 2 bases and J by 3 bases, leaving 14 bases between them. Germline loops: CDR1 SGHRS, CDR2 YFSETQ. CDR3: CASSFMPGGDTGELFF. In DNA form, the CDR3 reads TGCGCCAGCAGCTTTATGCCGGGTGGGGACACCGGGGAGCTGTTTTTT.

The chain uses TRBV6-5 and TRBJ2-5; D gene unclear. CDR1 and CDR2 (germline): MNHEY, SVGAGI. V lost 3 bases to trimming and J lost 2 bases, with 7 bases between them. This CDR3 has 13 amino acids. For the CDR3, the DNA is TGTGCCAGCAGTTATTGGCAGCAAGAGACCCAGTACTTC. Protein product: CASSYWQQETQYF.

The chain combines TRBV6-6 with TRBJ2-7, with D maybe TRBD1 (6 bases). This CDR3 is 14 amino acids long. Trimming took 0 bases from V and 2 from J, leaving 8 bases between them. Germline V gene sequence: CDR1 MNHNY, CDR2 SVGAGI (reference sequence). The chain's CDR3 is CASSYSQGAYEQYF. DNA for the CDR3: TGTGCCAGCAGTTACTCACAGGGAGCCTACGAGCAGTACTTC.